This T cell receptor (beta chain) was retrieved from a study of lymphopenia after photon versus proton radiotherapy. Study-level results: In patients who died, overall survival fell as post-nadir TCR diversity dropped more.

The CDR3 spans 16 residues. CDR1 SGHNT and CDR2 YYREEE come from the germline V gene (reference sequence). V dropped 0 bases and J dropped 5 bases, with 17 bases sitting between them. Generated by immunoSEQ multiplex PCR, the TCRdb table keeps only in-frame clones and is missing some. The sample has more than 15,000 clones, 75% to 90% seen once; the top ten hold under 60%. This clone was observed once. What it recognizes is unknown. The gene calls are TRBV5-4 and TRBJ2-5; perhaps TRBD2 as D (6 bases). The TCR comes from a woman aged 55-75 years with cholangiocarcinoma. Some clones in this sample may be carry-over from other donors' samples. The sequenced sample was peripheral blood, obtained from a patient treated with proton-based radiotherapy. The CDR3 region has the DNA TGTGCCAGCAGCTTGGGTTCCCGGGTGGGAGGCGAGACCCAGTACTTC. Protein sequence: CASSLGSRVGGETQYF.